The next 6 T cell receptor beta chains were all read from a single sample in a study of beta chain features in type 1 diabetes. The whole isolated RNA underwent reverse transcription, so sequencing captured expressed TCRB transcripts. TCRdb keeps only in-frame clones here, not all; method: immunoSEQ multiplex PCR. This sample yields about 360,000 clones, of which around 13% are seen a single time; about 0.017% belongs to the top ten. Source material: naive CD4+ T cells from blood. The receptors derive from a man aged 18 to 30 in good health.

This chain connects TRBV28 to TRBJ2-2; D gene ambiguous. The V gene's germline CDR1 is MDHEN and CDR2 SYDVKM. CDR3 length: 14 residues. V was shortened by 6 bases and J by 1 base, with 9 bases between the two germline ends. CDR3 sequence: CASRLGQNTGELFF. The CDR3, as DNA: TGTGCCAGCAGGCTGGGCCAGAACACCGGGGAGCTGTTTTTT. The variable domain in full, completed from reference TRBV28 and TRBJ2-2, reads DVKVTQSSRYLVKRTGEKVFLECVQDMDHENMFWYRQDPGLGLRLIYFSYDVKMKEKGDIPEGYSVSREKKERFSLILESASTNQTSMYLCASRLGQNTGELFFGEGSRLTVL.

The V call is TRBV7-2, the J call TRBJ2-7; no clear D. Trimming removed 2 bases from V and 3 bases from J, with 14 bases in between. Germline lookup yields CDR1 SGHTA and CDR2 FQGNSA. This CDR3 region has 15 residues. The CDR3 sequence is CASSLFTGLSYEQYF. The CDR3 region has the DNA TGTGCCAGCAGCTTATTCACTGGGCTGAGCTACGAGCAGTACTTC.

This clone was counted a few times. The chain is built from TRBV29-1 and TRBJ2-1, with a tentative D call TRBD2 (6 bases). The CDR3 sequence is 12 residues long. The V and J ends lost 7 bases and 6 bases respectively, with 13 bases between them. Germline V lookup: CDR1 SQVTM, CDR2 ANQGSEA. The chain's CDR3 is CSGAWRGNEQFF. The DNA for the CDR3 is TGCAGCGGGGCGTGGAGGGGCAATGAGCAGTTCTTC.

The chain joins TRBV6-5 to TRBJ1-1; the match to TRBD1 covers 8 bases. CDR3 length: 16 residues. Losses at the gene ends were 2 bases for V and 5 bases for J; bases not matched to a gene: 10. CDR1 MNHEY and CDR2 SVGAGI come from the germline V gene. The CDR3 bases are TGTGCCAGCAGTTACAGGGCAGGGGGCATAATGACTGAAGCTTTCTTT. It translates to CASSYRAGGIMTEAFF.

The chain uses TRBV5-4 and TRBJ2-3; the match to TRBD2 covers 10 bases. Germline CDR1 and CDR2: SGHNT and YYREEE (reference sequence). J gave up 1 base and V 6 bases, and 2 bases lay outside the gene matches. The CDR3 runs to 14 residues. For the CDR3, the DNA is TGTGCCAGCACCCTAGCGGGAGGCACAGATACGCAGTATTTT. Its translation: CASTLAGGTDTQYF. Drawing the rest from reference TRBV5-4 and TRBJ2-3, the complete variable domain is ETGVTQSPTHLIKTRGQQVTLRCSSQSGHNTVSWYQQALGQGPQFIFQYYREEENGRGNFPPRFSGLQFPNYSSELNVNALELDDSALYLCASTLAGGTDTQYFGPGTRLTVL.

This clone was seen a handful of times. This chain uses TRBV4-2 with TRBJ2-3, with a possible D match to TRBD2 (6 bases). The V gene lost 0 bases and the J gene lost 2 bases, with 15 bases spanning the gap. The CDR3 is 17 amino acids. Germline CDR1 LGHNA, CDR2 YNFKEQ. The CDR3 nucleotides read TGTGCCAGCAGCCAAGATCGGGGACTGATGAACACAGATACGCAGTATTTT. This codes for CASSQDRGLMNTDTQYF.